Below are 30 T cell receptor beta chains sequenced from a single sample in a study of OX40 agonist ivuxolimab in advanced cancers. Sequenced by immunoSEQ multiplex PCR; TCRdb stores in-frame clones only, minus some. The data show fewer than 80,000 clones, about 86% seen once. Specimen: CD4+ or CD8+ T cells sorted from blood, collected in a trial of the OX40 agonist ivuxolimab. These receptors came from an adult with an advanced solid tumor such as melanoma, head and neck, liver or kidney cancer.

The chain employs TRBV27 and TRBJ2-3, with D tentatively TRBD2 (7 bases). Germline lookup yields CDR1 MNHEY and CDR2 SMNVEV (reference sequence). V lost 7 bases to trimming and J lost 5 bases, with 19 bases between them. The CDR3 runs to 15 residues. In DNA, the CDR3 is TGTGCCAGCACCCCGGGGGGCCGGAGAGGAGATACGCAGTATTTT. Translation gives CASTPGGRRGDTQYF.

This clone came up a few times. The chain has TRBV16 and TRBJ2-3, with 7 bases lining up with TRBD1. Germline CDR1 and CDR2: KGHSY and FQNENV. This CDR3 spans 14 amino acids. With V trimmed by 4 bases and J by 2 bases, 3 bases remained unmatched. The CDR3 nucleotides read TGTGCCAGCAGCCTCAGGGGGTTCACAGATACGCAGTATTTT. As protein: CASSLRGFTDTQYF.

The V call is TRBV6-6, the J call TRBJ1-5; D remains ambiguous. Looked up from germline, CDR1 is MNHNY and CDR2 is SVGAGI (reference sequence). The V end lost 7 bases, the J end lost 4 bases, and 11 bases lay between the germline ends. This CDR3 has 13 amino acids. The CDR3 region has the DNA TGTGCCAGCACCAATAACTGGAATCAGCCCCAGCATTTT. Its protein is CASTNNWNQPQHF.

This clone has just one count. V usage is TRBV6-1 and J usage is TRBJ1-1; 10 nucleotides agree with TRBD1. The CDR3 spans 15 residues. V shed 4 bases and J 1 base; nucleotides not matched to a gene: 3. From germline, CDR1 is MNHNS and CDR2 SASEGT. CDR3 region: CASSVWDRGNTEAFF. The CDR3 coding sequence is TGTGCCAGCAGTGTTTGGGACAGGGGGAACACTGAAGCTTTCTTT.

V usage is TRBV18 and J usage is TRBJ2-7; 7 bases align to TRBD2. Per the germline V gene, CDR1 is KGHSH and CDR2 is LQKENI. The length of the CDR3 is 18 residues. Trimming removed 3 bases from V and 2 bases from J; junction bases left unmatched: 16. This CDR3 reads CASSPLPLPTGGTYEQYF. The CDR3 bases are TGTGCCAGCTCACCCTTACCCCTCCCTACGGGGGGAACCTACGAGCAGTACTTC.

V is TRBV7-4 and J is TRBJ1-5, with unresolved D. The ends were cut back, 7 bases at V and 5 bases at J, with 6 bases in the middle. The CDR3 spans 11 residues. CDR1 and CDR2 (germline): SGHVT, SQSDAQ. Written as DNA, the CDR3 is TGTGCCAGCACCGGGGATCAGCCCCAGCATTTT. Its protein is CASTGDQPQHF.

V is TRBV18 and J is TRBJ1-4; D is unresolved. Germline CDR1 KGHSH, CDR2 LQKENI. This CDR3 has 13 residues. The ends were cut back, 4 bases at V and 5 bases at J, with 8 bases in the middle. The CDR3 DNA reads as TGTGCCAGCTCACTAGCCCTGAATGAAAAACTGTTTTTT. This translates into CASSLALNEKLFF.

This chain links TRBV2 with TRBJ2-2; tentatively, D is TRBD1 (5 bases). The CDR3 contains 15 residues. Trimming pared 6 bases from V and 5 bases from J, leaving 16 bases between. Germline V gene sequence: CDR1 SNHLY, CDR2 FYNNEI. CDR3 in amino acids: CASRYRGRGTGELFF. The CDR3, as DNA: TGTGCCAGCAGATATAGGGGCCGTGGGACCGGGGAGCTGTTTTTT.

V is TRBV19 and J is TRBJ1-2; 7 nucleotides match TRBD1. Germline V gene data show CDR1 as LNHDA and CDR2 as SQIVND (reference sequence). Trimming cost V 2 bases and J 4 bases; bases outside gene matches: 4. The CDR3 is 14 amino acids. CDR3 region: CASSIMGQFYGYTF. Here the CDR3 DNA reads TGTGCCAGTAGTATAATGGGACAGTTCTATGGCTACACCTTC.

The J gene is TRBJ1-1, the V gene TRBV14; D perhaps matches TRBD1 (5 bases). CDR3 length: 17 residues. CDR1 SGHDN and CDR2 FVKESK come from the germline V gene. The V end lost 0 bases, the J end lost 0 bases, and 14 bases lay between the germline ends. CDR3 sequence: CASSQDWAGRMNTEAFF. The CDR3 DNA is TGTGCCAGCAGCCAAGATTGGGCAGGGCGAATGAACACTGAAGCTTTCTTT.

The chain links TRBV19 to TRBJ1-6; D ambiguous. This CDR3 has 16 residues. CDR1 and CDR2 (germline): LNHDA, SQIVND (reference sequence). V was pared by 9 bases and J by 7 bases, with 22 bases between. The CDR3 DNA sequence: TGTGCCAGCCACGACATCATAGGTCATCCCAATTCACCCCTCCACTTT. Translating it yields CASHDIIGHPNSPLHF. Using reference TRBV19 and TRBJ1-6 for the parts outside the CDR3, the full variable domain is DGGITQSPKYLFRKEGQNVTLSCEQNLNHDAMYWYRQDPGQGLRLIYYSQIVNDFQKGDIAEGYSVSREKKESFPLTVTSAQKNPTAFYLCASHDIIGHPNSPLHFGNGTRLTVT.

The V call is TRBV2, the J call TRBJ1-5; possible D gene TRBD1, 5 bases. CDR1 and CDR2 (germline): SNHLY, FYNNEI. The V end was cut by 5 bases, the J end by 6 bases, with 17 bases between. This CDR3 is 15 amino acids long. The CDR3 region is CASSFAGGGTQPQHF. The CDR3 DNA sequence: TGTGCCAGCAGTTTCGCGGGGGGAGGAACTCAGCCCCAGCATTTT.

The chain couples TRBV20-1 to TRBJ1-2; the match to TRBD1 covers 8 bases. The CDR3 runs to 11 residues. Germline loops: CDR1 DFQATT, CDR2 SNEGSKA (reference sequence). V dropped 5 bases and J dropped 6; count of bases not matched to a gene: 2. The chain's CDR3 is CSASTGDGYTF. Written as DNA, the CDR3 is TGCAGTGCTTCGACAGGGGATGGCTACACCTTC.

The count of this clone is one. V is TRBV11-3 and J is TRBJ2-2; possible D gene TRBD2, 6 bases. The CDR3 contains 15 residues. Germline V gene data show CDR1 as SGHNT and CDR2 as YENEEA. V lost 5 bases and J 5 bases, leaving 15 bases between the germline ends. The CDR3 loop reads CASSHRARGTGELFF. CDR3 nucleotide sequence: TGTGCCAGCAGCCACCGGGCCCGGGGGACCGGGGAGCTGTTTTTT.

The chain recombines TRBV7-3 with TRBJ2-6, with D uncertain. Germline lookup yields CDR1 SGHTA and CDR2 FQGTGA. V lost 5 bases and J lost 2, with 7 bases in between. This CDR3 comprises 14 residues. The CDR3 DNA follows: TGTGCCAGCAGCCCCCCCACTGGGGCCAACGTCCTGACTTTC. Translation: CASSPPTGANVLTF.

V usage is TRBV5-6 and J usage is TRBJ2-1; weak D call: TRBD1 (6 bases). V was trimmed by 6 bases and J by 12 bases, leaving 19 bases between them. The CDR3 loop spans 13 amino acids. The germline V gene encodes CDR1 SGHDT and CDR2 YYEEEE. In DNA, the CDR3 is TGTGCCAGCATCGAACGTACAGGGCTAGGGCAGTTCTTC. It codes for CASIERTGLGQFF.

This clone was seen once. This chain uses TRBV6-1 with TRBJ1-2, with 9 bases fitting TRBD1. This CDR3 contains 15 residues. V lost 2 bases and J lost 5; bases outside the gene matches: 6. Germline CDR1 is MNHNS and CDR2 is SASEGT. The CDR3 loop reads CASSEFRGTGYGYTF. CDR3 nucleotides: TGTGCCAGCAGTGAATTTCGTGGGACAGGGTATGGCTACACCTTC.

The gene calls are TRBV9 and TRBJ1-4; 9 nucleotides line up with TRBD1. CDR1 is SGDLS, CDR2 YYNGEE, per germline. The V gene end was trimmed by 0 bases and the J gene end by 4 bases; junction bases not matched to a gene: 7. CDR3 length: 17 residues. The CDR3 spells CASSVGPGTGINEKLFF. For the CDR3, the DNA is TGTGCCAGCAGCGTAGGCCCCGGGACAGGGATTAATGAAAAACTGTTTTTT. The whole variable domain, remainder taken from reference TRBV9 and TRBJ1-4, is DSGVTQTPKHLITATGQRVTLRCSPRSGDLSVYWYQQSLDQGLQFLIQYYNGEERAKGNILERFSAQQFPDLHSELNLSSLELGDSALYFCASSVGPGTGINEKLFFGSGTQLSVL.

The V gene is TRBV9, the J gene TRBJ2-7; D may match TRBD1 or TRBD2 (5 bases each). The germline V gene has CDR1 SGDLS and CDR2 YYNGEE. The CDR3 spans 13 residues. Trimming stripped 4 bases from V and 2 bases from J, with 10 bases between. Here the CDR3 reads CASSRDGAYEQYF. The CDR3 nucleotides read TGTGCCAGCAGCCGGGACGGCGCCTACGAGCAGTACTTC.

In DNA, the CDR3 is TGTGCCAGCAGTCTACTAAGGAAAAAGACGGACTATGGCTACACCTTC. Translation gives CASSLLRKKTDYGYTF. This chain joins TRBV2 and TRBJ1-2; D unclear. CDR1 SNHLY and CDR2 FYNNEI come from the germline V gene. Trimming cost V 5 bases and J 3 bases, with 19 bases left between them. The CDR3 loop spans 16 amino acids.

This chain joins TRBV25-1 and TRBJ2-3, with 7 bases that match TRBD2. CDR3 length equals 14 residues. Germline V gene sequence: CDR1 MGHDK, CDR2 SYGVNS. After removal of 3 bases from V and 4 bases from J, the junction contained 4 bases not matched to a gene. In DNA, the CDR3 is TGTGCCAGCAGTGACGGGGGGACCGCAGATACGCAGTATTTT. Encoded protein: CASSDGGTADTQYF. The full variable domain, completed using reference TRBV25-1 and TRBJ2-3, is EADIYQTPRYLVIGTGKKITLECSQTMGHDKMYWYQQDPGMELHLIHYSYGVNSTEKGDLSSESTVSRIRTEHFPLTLESARPSHTSQYLCASSDGGTADTQYFGPGTRLTVL.

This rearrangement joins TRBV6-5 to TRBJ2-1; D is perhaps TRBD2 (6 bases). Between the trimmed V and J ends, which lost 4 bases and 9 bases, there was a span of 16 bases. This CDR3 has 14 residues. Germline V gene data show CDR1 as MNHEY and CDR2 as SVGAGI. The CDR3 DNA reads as TGTGCCAGCAGTTTGACCTCCCGGAGGGGTGAGCAGTTCTTC. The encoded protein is CASSLTSRRGEQFF.

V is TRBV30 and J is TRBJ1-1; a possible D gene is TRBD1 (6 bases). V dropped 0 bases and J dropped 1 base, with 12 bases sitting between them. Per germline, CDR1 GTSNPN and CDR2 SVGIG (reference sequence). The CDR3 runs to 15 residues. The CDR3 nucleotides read TGTGCCTGGAGTGTACGTCGGGGGGCGAACACTGAAGCTTTCTTT. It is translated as CAWSVRRGANTEAFF.

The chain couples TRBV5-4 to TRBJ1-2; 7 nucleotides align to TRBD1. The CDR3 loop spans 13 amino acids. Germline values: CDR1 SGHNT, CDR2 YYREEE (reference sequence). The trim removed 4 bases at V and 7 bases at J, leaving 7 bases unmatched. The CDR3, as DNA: TGTGCCAGCAGCACGACAGGGAGAAGTGGCTACACCTTC. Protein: CASSTTGRSGYTF. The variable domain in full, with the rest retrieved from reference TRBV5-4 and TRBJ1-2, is ETGVTQSPTHLIKTRGQQVTLRCSSQSGHNTVSWYQQALGQGPQFIFQYYREEENGRGNFPPRFSGLQFPNYSSELNVNALELDDSALYLCASSTTGRSGYTFGSGTRLTVV.

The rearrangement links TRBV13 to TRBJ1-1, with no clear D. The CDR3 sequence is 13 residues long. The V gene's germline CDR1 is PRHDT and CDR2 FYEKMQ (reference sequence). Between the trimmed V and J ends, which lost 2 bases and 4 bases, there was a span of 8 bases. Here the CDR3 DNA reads TGTGCCAGCAGCTTACGGATGACCACTGAAGCTTTCTTT. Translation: CASSLRMTTEAFF.

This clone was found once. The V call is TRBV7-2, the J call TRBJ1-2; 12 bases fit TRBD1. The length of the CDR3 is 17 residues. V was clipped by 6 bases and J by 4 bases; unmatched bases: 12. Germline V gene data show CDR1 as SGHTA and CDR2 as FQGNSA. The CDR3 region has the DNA TGTGCCAGCAGGGCACGGGGACAGGGGGCGCGGGGCTATGGCTACACCTTC. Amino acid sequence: CASRARGQGARGYGYTF.

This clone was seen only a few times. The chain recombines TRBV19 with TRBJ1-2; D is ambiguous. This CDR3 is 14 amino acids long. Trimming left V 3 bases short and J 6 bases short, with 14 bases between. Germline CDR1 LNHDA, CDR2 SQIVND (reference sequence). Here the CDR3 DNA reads TGTGCCAGTAGTATTTCCGGTTTAAGGAATGGCTACACCTTC. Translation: CASSISGLRNGYTF.

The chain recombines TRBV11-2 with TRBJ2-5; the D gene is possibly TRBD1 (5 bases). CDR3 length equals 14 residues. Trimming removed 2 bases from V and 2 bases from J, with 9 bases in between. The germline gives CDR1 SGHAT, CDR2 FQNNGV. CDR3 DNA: TGTGCCAGCAGCTTACGGCAGGGTCAAGAGACCCAGTACTTC. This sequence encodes CASSLRQGQETQYF.

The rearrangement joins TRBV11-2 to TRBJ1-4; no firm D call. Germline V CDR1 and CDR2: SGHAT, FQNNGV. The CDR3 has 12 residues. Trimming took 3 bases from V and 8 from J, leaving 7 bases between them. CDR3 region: CASSFVGEKLFF. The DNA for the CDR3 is TGTGCCAGCAGCTTTGTGGGAGAAAAACTGTTTTTT.

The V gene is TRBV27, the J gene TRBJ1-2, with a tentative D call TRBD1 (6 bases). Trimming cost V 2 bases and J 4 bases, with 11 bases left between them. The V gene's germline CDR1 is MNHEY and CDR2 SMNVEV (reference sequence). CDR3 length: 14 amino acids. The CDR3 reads CASSLKGGSYGYTF. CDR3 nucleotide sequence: TGTGCCAGCAGTTTAAAGGGGGGCAGCTATGGCTACACCTTC.